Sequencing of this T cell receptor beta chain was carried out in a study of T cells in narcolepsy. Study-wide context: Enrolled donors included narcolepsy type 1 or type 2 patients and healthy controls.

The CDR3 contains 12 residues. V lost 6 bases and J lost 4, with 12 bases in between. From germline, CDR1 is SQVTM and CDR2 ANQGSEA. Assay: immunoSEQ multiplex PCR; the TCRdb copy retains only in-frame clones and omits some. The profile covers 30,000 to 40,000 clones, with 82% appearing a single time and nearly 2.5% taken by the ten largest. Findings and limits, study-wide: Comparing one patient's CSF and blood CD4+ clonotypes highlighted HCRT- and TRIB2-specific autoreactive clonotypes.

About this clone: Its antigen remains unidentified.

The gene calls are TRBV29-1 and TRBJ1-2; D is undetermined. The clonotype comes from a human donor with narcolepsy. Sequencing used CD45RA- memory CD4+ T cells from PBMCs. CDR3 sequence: CSVERDSYGYTF. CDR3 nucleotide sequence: TGCAGCGTGGAAAGGGATAGCTATGGCTACACCTTC.